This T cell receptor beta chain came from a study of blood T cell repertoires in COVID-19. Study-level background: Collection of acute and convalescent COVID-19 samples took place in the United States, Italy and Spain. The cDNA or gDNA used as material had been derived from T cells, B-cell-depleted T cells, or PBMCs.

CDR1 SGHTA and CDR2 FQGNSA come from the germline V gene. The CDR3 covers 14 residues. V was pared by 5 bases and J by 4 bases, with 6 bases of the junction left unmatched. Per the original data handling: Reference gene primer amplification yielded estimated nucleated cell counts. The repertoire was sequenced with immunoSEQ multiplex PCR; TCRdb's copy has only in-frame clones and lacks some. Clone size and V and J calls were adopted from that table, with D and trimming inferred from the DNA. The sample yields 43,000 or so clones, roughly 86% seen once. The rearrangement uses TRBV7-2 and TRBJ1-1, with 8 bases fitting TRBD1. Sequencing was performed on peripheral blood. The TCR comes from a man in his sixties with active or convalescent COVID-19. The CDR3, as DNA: TGTGCCAGCAGCCAACAGGGGGAAGCCACTGAAGCTTTCTTT. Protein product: CASSQQGEATEAFF.